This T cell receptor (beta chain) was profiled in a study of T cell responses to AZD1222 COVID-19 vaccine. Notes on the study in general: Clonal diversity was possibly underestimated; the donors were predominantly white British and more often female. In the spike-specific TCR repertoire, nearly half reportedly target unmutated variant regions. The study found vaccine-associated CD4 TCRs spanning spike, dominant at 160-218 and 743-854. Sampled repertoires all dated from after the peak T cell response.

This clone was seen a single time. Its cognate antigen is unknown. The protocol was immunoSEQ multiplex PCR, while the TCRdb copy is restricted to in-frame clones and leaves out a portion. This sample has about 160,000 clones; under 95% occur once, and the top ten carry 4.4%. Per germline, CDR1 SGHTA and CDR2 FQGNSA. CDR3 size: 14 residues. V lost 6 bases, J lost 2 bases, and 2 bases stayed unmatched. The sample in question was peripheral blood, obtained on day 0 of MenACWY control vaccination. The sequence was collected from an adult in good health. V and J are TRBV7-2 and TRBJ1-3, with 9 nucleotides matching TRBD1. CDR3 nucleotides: TGTGCCAGCAGTGGGGACAGGGCTGGAAACACCATATATTTT. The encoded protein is CASSGDRAGNTIYF. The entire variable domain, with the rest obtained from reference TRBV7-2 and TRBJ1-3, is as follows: GAGVSQSPSNKVTEKGKDVELRCDPISGHTALYWYRQSLGQGLEFLIYFQGNSAPDKSGLPSDRFSAERTGGSVSTLTIQRTQQEDSAVYLCASSGDRAGNTIYFGEGSWLTVV.